A selection of T cell receptor beta chains follows, all from one sample in a study of control samples from healthy donors and cancer patients. TCRdb's table, derived via immunoSEQ multiplex PCR, lists solely in-frame clones and lacks some. The table includes about 51,000 clones, around nine tenths detected once. What was sequenced was PBMCs. These receptors all stem from a man in his fifties with head and neck cancer. The conserved cysteine and the conserved F or W are not part of the CDR3 here. The listing skips clone size in some rows; elsewhere it reads once, few, many or a size class.

>once|TRBV4-2|TRBJ2-1|12
ASSQDRGYNEQF
>NA|TRBV6-5|TRBJ1-2|13
ASSSVRWTAYGYT
>NA|TRBV28|TRBJ2-3|12
ASSLGGSTDTQY
>NA|TRBV23-1|TRBJ2-5|14
ASSQSDWGRWETQY
>NA|TRBV7-3|TRBJ2-1|15
ASSLRPSGGSYNEQF
>NA|TRBV28|TRBJ1-3|10
ASRDSKDTIY
>few|TRBV3-1/TRBV3-2|TRBJ2-5|12
ASSLRGGDGTQY
>NA|TRBV19|TRBJ1-1|11
ASSIGLRAEAF
>few|TRBV9|TRBJ1-6|13
ASSGGQGWDSPLH
>NA|TRBV10-2|TRBJ1-5|11
ASSGTEDQPQH
>once|TRBV6-4|TRBJ1-5|12
ASSPEGTDQPQH
>NA|TRBV29-1|TRBJ2-7|13
SVEDGGRDSYEQY
>NA|TRBV5-3|TRBJ1-5|9
ARRRDQPQH
>once|TRBV19|TRBJ1-1|13
ASSISRGVNTEAF